These 9 T cell receptor beta chains came from one sample sequenced in a study of beta chain features in type 1 diabetes. The authors reverse transcribed all of the isolated RNA, so sequencing captured expressed TCRB transcripts. Measured with immunoSEQ multiplex PCR; TCRdb has only the in-frame clones, and not every one. The data hold around 280,000 clones, with about 8% observed a single time. Source material: central memory CD4+ T cells from blood. These receptors all come from a woman aged 18-29 years in good health.

CDR3 nucleotide sequence: TGTGCCAGCAGTTCTGGATTGTCTTTTTATGGCTACACCTTC. This gives the protein CASSSGLSFYGYTF. The J gene is TRBJ1-2, the V gene TRBV28; D unclear. Looked up from germline, CDR1 is MDHEN and CDR2 is SYDVKM. The CDR3 has 14 amino acids. Trimming cost V 4 bases and J 5 bases, with 14 bases left between them.

The chain links TRBV19 to TRBJ2-1; TRBD1 aligns across 7 bases. Germline CDR1 LNHDA, CDR2 SQIVND (reference sequence). The CDR3 totals 15 residues. After removal of 5 bases from V and 9 bases from J, the junction contained 13 bases not matched to a gene. CDR3: CASSRAQGSLGEQFF. The CDR3 DNA reads TGTGCCAGTAGTCGGGCACAGGGGTCCCTGGGTGAGCAGTTCTTC.

This chain uses TRBV27 with TRBJ1-4; D not certain. Germline assignment: CDR1 MNHEY and CDR2 SMNVEV (reference sequence). CDR3 length: 15 residues. Trimming stripped 6 bases from V and 0 bases from J, with 11 bases between. The CDR3 nucleotides are TGTGCCAGCAGCCAGAGTGGAACAACTAATGAAAAACTGTTTTTT. It translates to CASSQSGTTNEKLFF.

This clone was seen more than once but under ten times. The chain carries TRBV5-4 and TRBJ2-7; 9 nucleotides agree with TRBD2. The CDR3 spans 15 residues. The germline V gene has CDR1 SGHNT and CDR2 YYREEE (reference sequence). Losses at the gene ends were 3 bases for V and 3 bases for J; bases not matched to a gene: 7. Here the CDR3 DNA reads TGTGCCAGCAGCTCTTTACTTAGCGGGAGCTACGAGCAGTACTTC. Protein sequence: CASSSLLSGSYEQYF.

This clone was counted a few times. This chain joins TRBV7-3 and TRBJ2-6, with 7 bases fitting TRBD1. The CDR3 runs 19 residues. J was trimmed by 1 base and V by 5 bases; bases with no gene match: 14. Looked up from germline, CDR1 is SGHTA and CDR2 is FQGTGA. The CDR3 bases are TGTGCCAGCAGCAATCAGGGACAGTCTGGATGGTCTGGGGCCAACGTCCTGACTTTC. This translates into CASSNQGQSGWSGANVLTF. Combining the CDR3 with reference TRBV7-3 and TRBJ2-6 gives the whole variable domain GAGVSQTPSNKVTEKGKYVELRCDPISGHTALYWYRQSLGQGPEFLIYFQGTGAADDSGLPNDRFFAVRPEGSVSTLKIQRTERGDSAVYLCASSNQGQSGWSGANVLTFGAGSRLTVL.

In its sample, this clone was seen a few times. The rearrangement uses TRBV5-1 and TRBJ1-3, with D possibly matching TRBD1 (5 bases). V was trimmed by 1 base and J by 13 bases, leaving 15 bases between them. The CDR3 loop spans 13 amino acids. The germline V gene encodes CDR1 SGHRS and CDR2 YFSETQ. In DNA, the CDR3 is TGCGCCAGCAGCTTGTACCCACAGGCATCTATATATTTT. Amino acid sequence: CASSLYPQASIYF.

CDR3 bases: TGTGCCATCAGTGAGGGGGGGGGAAACACTGAAGCTTTCTTT. Protein product: CAISEGGGNTEAFF. The V and J genes are TRBV10-3 and TRBJ1-1; a possible D gene is TRBD1 (5 bases). The germline V and J ends were trimmed by 2 bases and 2 bases, with 9 bases remaining between them. Germline assignment: CDR1 ENHRY and CDR2 SYGVKD. CDR3 length: 14 residues.

This clone has just a few counts. V usage is TRBV28 and J usage is TRBJ2-1, with 9 bases identical to TRBD1. The CDR3 has 15 amino acids. J lost 4 bases, V lost 6 bases, and 7 bases had no gene match. CDR1 is MDHEN, CDR2 SYDVKM, per germline. The chain's CDR3 is CASSRTGAKYNEQFF. In DNA, the CDR3 is TGTGCCAGCAGCCGGACAGGGGCTAAATACAATGAGCAGTTCTTC.

This clone was counted only a few times. This chain uses TRBV10-3 with TRBJ1-1; TRBD1 is a possible D gene (6 bases). Germline assignment: CDR1 ENHRY and CDR2 SYGVKD. The V end lost 4 bases, the J end lost 8 bases, and 11 bases lay between the germline ends. The CDR3 runs to 12 residues. The CDR3 sequence is CAISAKGEEAFF. The CDR3 coding sequence is TGTGCCATCAGTGCCAAGGGGGAGGAAGCTTTCTTT.